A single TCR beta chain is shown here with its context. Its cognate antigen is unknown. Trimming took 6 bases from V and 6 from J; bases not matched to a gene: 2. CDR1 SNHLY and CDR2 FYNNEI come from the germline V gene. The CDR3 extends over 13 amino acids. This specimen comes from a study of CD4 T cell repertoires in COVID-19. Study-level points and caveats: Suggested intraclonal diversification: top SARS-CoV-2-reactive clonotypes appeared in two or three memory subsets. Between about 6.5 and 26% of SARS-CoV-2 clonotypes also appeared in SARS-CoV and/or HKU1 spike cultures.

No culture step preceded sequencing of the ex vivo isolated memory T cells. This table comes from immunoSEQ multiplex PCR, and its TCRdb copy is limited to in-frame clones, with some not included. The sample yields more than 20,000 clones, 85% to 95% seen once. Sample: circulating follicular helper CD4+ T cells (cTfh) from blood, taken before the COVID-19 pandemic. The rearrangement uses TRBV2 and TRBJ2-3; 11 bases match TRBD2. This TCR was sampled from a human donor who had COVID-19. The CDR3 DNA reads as TGTGCCAGCAGAACTAGCGGGGGTGATACGCAGTATTTT. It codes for CASRTSGGDTQYF.